This T cell receptor beta chain was documented in a study of CD8 T cells in ankylosing spondylitis. This clonotype has just a few counts. Its antigen is unknown. The V gene end was trimmed by 3 bases and the J gene end by 6 bases; junction bases not matched to a gene: 7. The length of the CDR3 is 15 residues. Germline CDR1 is SGHRS and CDR2 is YFSETQ. General observations from the study: Within peripheral blood, clones linked to disease were CD8+ and relatively rare.

One entry per CDR3 protein, called by TCRdb with MiXCR from the 5' RACE reads. Among roughly 150,000 distinct CDR3 sequences listed, about a third were seen once. This TCR was sampled from a male donor with ankylosing spondylitis. The genes are TRBV5-1 and TRBJ1-4; 8 positions match TRBD1. Sequencing used synovial fluid, either unsorted or a sorted T cell fraction (not recorded which). As DNA, the CDR3 is TGCGCCAGCAGCTCGACAGGGGTGGCGGATGAAAAACTGTTTTTT. Translation gives CASSSTGVADEKLFF.